The text below deals with one TCR beta chain. Germline V gives CDR1 MNHEY, CDR2 SMNVEV (reference sequence). The CDR3 contains 15 residues. V was clipped by 3 bases and J by 1 base; unmatched bases: 1. These data are taken from a study of blood T cell repertoires in COVID-19. Study-wide context: The United States, Italy and Spain were the sources of the acute and convalescent COVID-19 samples.

The authors' processing: Reference gene primer amplification gave estimated nucleated cell counts. Clones were read by immunoSEQ multiplex PCR, and TCRdb kept only the in-frame ones, dropping some. That table furnishes V, J and clone size, whereas the DNA furnished D and trimming. This sample has 110,000 or so clones; about 87% occur once, and the top ten carry about 4.5%. V is TRBV27 and J is TRBJ2-1; 9 bases fit TRBD1. The specimen was peripheral blood. This clonotype was obtained from a woman in her forties or fifties with acute or convalescent COVID-19. CDR3 nucleotide sequence: TGTGCCAGCAGTTTCGGGACAGGGTCCTACAATGAGCAGTTCTTC. Translated, it gives CASSFGTGSYNEQFF.